This T cell receptor (beta chain) was obtained from a study of patients and donors after allogeneic stem cell transplantation. TCRdb re-analysed the RT-PCR reads in MiXCR, keeping a single row per CDR3 protein. This repertoire shows about a million distinct CDR3 sequences, roughly 18% found once; its top ten account for around 6%. This clonotype was observed many times. The specimen sequenced was blood, either unsorted or a sorted T cell fraction (not recorded which). This sequence originates from a human donor who was either an allogeneic HSCT recipient or a stem cell or donor lymphocyte infusion donor (not recorded which). It is not recorded whose cells these are; they may come from a transplant donor.

The CDR3 DNA reads TGTGCCAGCAGTACCTGGTCTGGAAACACCATATATTTT. Residues: CASSTWSGNTIYF. The rearrangement uses TRBV12-3 or TRBV12-4 and TRBJ1-3, with D unresolved. With 5 bases removed from V and 1 base from J, the gap between germline ends came to 6 bases. The CDR3 is 13 amino acids.